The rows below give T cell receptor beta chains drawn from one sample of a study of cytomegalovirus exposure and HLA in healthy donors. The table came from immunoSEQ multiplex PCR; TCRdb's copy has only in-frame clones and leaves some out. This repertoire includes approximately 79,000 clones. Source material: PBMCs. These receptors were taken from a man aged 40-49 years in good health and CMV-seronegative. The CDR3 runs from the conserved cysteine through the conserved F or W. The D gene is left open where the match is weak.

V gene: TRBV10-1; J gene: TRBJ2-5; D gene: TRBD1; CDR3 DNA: TGCGCCAGCAGTACAGGGGGCGAAGAGACCCAGTACTTC; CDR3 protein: CASSTGGEETQYF
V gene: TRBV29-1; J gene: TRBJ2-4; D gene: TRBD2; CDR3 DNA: TGCAGCGTTGGGGGCGGGAGAGCCAAAAACATTCAGTACTTC; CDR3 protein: CSVGGGRAKNIQYF
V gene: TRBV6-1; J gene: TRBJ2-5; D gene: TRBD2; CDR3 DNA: TGTGCCAGCAGTGACCTAGCGGGAGAACAAGAGACCCAGTACTTC; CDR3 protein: CASSDLAGEQETQYF
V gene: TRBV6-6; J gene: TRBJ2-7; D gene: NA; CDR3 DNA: TGTGCCAGCAGTTACTCGGCAGGAGGCTACGAGCAGTACTTC; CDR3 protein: CASSYSAGGYEQYF
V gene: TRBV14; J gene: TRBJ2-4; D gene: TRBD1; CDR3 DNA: TGTGCCAGCAGCCAAGTTCCCCCACAGGGGGGATCAAACATTCAGTACTTC; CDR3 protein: CASSQVPPQGGSNIQYF
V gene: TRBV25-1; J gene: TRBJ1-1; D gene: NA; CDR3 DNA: TGTGCCAGCAGTGACCCGCAGGGGTTTGGCACTGAAGCTTTCTTT; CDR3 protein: CASSDPQGFGTEAFF
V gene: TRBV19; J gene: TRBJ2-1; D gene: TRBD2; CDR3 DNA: TGTGCCAGTGCCAGGACTAGCGGGGGTAGCGCCTACAATGAGCAGTTCTTC; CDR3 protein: CASARTSGGSAYNEQFF
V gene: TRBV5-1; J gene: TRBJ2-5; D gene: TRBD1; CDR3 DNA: TGCGCCAGCAGGCACGACAGGGTGAGAGGAAAAGGACCACAAGAGACCCAGTACTTC; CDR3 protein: CASRHDRVRGKGPQETQYF
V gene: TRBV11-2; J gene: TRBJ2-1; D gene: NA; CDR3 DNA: TGTGCCAGCAGCTTAGATTTGAGGGATGAGCAGTTCTTC; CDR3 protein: CASSLDLRDEQFF
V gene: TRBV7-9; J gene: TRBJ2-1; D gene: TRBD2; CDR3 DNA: TGTGCCAGCAGCTGGACTAGCGGGATGGAGGTCTTC; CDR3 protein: CASSWTSGMEVF
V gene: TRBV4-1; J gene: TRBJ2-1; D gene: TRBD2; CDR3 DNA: TGCGCCAGCAGCCAACCTAGCGGGTCCAATGAGCAGTTCTTC; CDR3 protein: CASSQPSGSNEQFF
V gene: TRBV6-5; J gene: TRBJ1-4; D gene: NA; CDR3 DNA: TGTGCCAGCAGTCAGGCCGGGGTCGGTGAAAAACTGTTTTTT; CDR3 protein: CASSQAGVGEKLFF
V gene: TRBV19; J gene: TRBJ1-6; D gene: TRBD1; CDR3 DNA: TGTGCCAGTAGTTCCCCGGGACAGGGGAATTCACCCCTCCACTTT; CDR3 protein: CASSSPGQGNSPLHF
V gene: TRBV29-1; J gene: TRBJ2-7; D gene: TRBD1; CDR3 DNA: TGCAGCGTCGATTCCGGGACAGGGACCTACGAGCAGTACTTC; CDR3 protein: CSVDSGTGTYEQYF
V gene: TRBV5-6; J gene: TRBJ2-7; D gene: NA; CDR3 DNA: TGTGCCAGCAGCTTGGGGGTCGGCAGAGGAGGGAACGAGCAGTACTTC; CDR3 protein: CASSLGVGRGGNEQYF
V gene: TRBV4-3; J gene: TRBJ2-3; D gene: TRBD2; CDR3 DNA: TGCGCCAGCAGCCAACTCCTCGCGGGAGGCACAGATACGCAGTATTTT; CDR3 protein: CASSQLLAGGTDTQYF
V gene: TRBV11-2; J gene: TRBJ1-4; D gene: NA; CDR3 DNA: TGTGCCAGCAGCCTGGGGGGAAGGATGGTTGAAAAACTGTTTTTT; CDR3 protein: CASSLGGRMVEKLFF